This is a list of T cell receptor beta chains from one sample in a study of T cells after posttransplantation cyclophosphamide. Here immunoSEQ multiplex PCR was the method, and the copy in TCRdb shows in-frame clones only, minus some. The data show some 21,000 clones, more than 80% seen once. Specimen: PBMCs, collected approximately 370 days after allogeneic stem cell transplant with calcineurin inhibitor and methotrexate. These receptors all come from a female patient between 30 and 39 years old who received an allogeneic stem cell transplant from an unrelated donor, was CMV-positive, and had acute and chronic GVHD. The T cells may come from the graft donor. Each CDR3 is given with its conserved first and last residue. Each record gives: V gene, clone size, J gene, D gene, CDR3 DNA, CDR3 protein. D genes are given only for firm matches. The listing skips clone size in some rows; elsewhere it reads once, few, many or a size class.

TRBV5-1	NA	TRBJ2-1	TRBD1	TGCGCCAGCAGCTCGGACAGGGTCTATGGTGAGCAGTTCTTC	CASSSDRVYGEQFF
TRBV10-3	few	TRBJ2-7	TRBD1	TGTGCCATCAGGGCCGTGGGACAGGGGGCCTCCTACGAGCAGTACTTC	CAIRAVGQGASYEQYF
TRBV30	NA	TRBJ2-4	TRBD2	TGTGCCTGGAGTTTAGCGGGACTTCACATTCAGTACTTC	CAWSLAGLHIQYF
TRBV6-1	NA	TRBJ2-3	TRBD2	TGTGCCAGCGGGACTAGCGGGAGAACAGATACGCAGTATTTT	CASGTSGRTDTQYF
TRBV9	NA	TRBJ2-2	TRBD2	TGTGCCAGCAGCGTAGTGGTGACTAGCGGCACCGGGGAGCTGTTTTTT	CASSVVVTSGTGELFF
TRBV27	NA	TRBJ1-2	NA	TGTGCCAGCAGTTTAACGAGACAGGCGCACATTGGTGGCTACACCTTC	CASSLTRQAHIGGYTF
TRBV6-1	NA	TRBJ2-3	TRBD2	TGTGCCAGCAGGGCAACTAGCGGGAGGGCAGATACGCAGTATTTT	CASRATSGRADTQYF
TRBV7-2	NA	TRBJ1-2	NA	TGTGCCAGCAACCCTCCGGACAGCTCTAACTATGGCTACACCTTC	CASNPPDSSNYGYTF
TRBV13	NA	TRBJ1-2	TRBD1	TGTGCCAGCAGCTCGCAGGGGACAGGGGACCATGGCTACACCTTC	CASSSQGTGDHGYTF
TRBV5-1	NA	TRBJ2-3	NA	TGCGCCAGCAGCTTGTCCGAGGGAAGCACAGATACGCAGTATTTT	CASSLSEGSTDTQYF
TRBV12-5	NA	TRBJ2-2	TRBD2	TGTGCTAGTGGTCCGCGACTAGCCGGGAGAGGGACCGGGGAGCTGTTTTTT	CASGPRLAGRGTGELFF
TRBV19	NA	TRBJ2-1	TRBD2	TGTGCCAGTAGTATCCCCCCCGCGGGAGGTAACGAGCAGTTCTTC	CASSIPPAGGNEQFF
TRBV4-2	NA	TRBJ2-3	NA	TGTGCCAGCAGCCGTCGGCAGGACACAGATACGCAGTATTTT	CASSRRQDTDTQYF
TRBV7-6	NA	TRBJ1-1	NA	TGTGCCAGCAGCTTAGCCGGACTGGGAACTGAAGCTTTCTTT	CASSLAGLGTEAFF
TRBV29-1	NA	TRBJ2-7	NA	TGCAGCGTTGAAGATACCGGCACCGGGACAAAAGATTCCTACGAGCAGTACTTC	CSVEDTGTGTKDSYEQYF
TRBV9	NA	TRBJ1-4	TRBD1	TGTGCCAGCAGCGCGGGACAGCTTAATGAAAAACTGTTTTTT	CASSAGQLNEKLFF
TRBV5-1	NA	TRBJ1-1	NA	TGCGCCAGCAGCTGGGGACAGAACACTGAAGCTTTCTTT	CASSWGQNTEAFF
TRBV27	NA	TRBJ2-7	NA	TGTGCCAGCAGTCTAAGGGGTTTCGACGAGCAGTACTTC	CASSLRGFDEQYF
TRBV7-9	NA	TRBJ2-3	TRBD2	TGTGCCAGCAGCTTATCCGGGACTACGACAGATACGCAGTATTTT	CASSLSGTTTDTQYF
TRBV5-4	few	TRBJ2-6	NA	TGTGCCAGCAGCTTGGGAGGAGGAAGGTCGGGATCTGGGGCCAACGTCCTGACTTTC	CASSLGGGRSGSGANVLTF
TRBV9	once	TRBJ2-3	NA	TGTGCCAGCAGCGACCAAGAGGATACGCAGTATTTT	CASSDQEDTQYF
TRBV14	NA	TRBJ1-1	NA	TGTGCCAGCAGCCAAGTAGTGAACACTGAAGCTTTCTTT	CASSQVVNTEAFF
TRBV18	few	TRBJ1-3	NA	TGTGCCAGCTCAGCTACAGGGACAGGAAACACCATATATTTT	CASSATGTGNTIYF
TRBV7-9	NA	TRBJ1-3	NA	TGTGCCAGCAGCTTAGTCCCGGGAAACACCATATATTTT	CASSLVPGNTIYF
TRBV6-5	NA	TRBJ2-3	TRBD2	TGTGCCAGCATGGGAGGGGCAGATACGCAGTATTTT	CASMGGADTQYF
TRBV6-1	NA	TRBJ2-7	NA	TGTGCCAGCAGTGGAGGGGTGGTAGTCGGGGGCGAGCAGTACTTC	CASSGGVVVGGEQYF
TRBV14	NA	TRBJ2-7	NA	TGTGCCAGCGGTTCACAGAGCGAGCAGTACTTC	CASGSQSEQYF
TRBV7-9	NA	TRBJ2-1	NA	TGTGCCAGCAGCTTTAAACGTCGCCAGATCACCTACAATGAGCAGTTCTTC	CASSFKRRQITYNEQFF
TRBV25-1	once	TRBJ1-2	NA	TGTGCCAGCAGTGAATTCGGTTCTGGCTACACCTTC	CASSEFGSGYTF
TRBV4-3	NA	TRBJ1-5	NA	TGCGCCAGCAGCCAAACAGGGAATAGCAATCAGCCCCAGCATTTT	CASSQTGNSNQPQHF
TRBV18	NA	TRBJ2-7	TRBD2	TGTGCCAGCTCACCACTTCCCGGGAGGGGATCAGACGAGCAGTACTTC	CASSPLPGRGSDEQYF
TRBV6-1	NA	TRBJ2-1	TRBD2	TGTGCCAGCAGGAGTCGGACTAGCGAGTACAATGAGCAGTTCTTC	CASRSRTSEYNEQFF
TRBV5-1	NA	TRBJ1-1	TRBD1	TGCGCCAGCAGCAAGGGACAGGGGGAGGTGTGGAACACTGAAGCTTTCTTT	CASSKGQGEVWNTEAFF
TRBV5-5	NA	TRBJ1-1	NA	TGTGCCAGCAGCTTTCAGGGTTGGACTGAAGCTTTCTTT	CASSFQGWTEAFF
TRBV18	few	TRBJ2-5	TRBD1	TGTGCCAGCTCACTCACGGGACAGACCGGAAAAGAGACCCAGTACTTC	CASSLTGQTGKETQYF
TRBV25-1	NA	TRBJ2-4	NA	TGTGCCAGCAGTATGGGGTTGGAGGGAAACATTCAGTACTTC	CASSMGLEGNIQYF
TRBV2	NA	TRBJ2-3	NA	TGTGCCAGCTCTCTAGGAGGGACAGATACGCAGTATTTT	CASSLGGTDTQYF
TRBV30	NA	TRBJ1-1	NA	TGTGCCTGGAGGGCAGGGCACGCTGAAGCTTTCTTT	CAWRAGHAEAFF
TRBV27	NA	TRBJ2-5	TRBD1	TGTGCCAGCAGGACGACAGGGATCAGGGAGACCCAGTACTTC	CASRTTGIRETQYF
TRBV7-2	NA	TRBJ1-1	TRBD1	TGTGCCAGCAGCCCGGACAGGGGAATTGAAGCTTTCTTT	CASSPDRGIEAFF
TRBV27	once	TRBJ2-6	TRBD1	TGTGCCAGCAGTTTAAGGACAGGGGCTTCTGGGGCCAACGTCCTGACTTTC	CASSLRTGASGANVLTF
TRBV28	NA	TRBJ2-1	TRBD2	TGTGCCAGCAGTCCTCCCAATAGCGGGAGTGGGAATGAGCAGTTCTTC	CASSPPNSGSGNEQFF
TRBV13	NA	TRBJ1-3	TRBD1	TGTGCCAGCAGCCTAGGGACAGGGGCTGGAAACACCATATATTTT	CASSLGTGAGNTIYF
TRBV7-6	once	TRBJ1-4	TRBD1	TGTGCCAGCAGCACCGGACAGGCAACTAATGAAAAACTGTTTTTT	CASSTGQATNEKLFF
TRBV19	NA	TRBJ2-1	NA	TGTGCCAGTAGTATAAACGGACACTCCTACAATGAGCAGTTCTTC	CASSINGHSYNEQFF
TRBV9	NA	TRBJ2-2	TRBD2	TGTGCCAGCAGCGTACAACTAGCGGGAGGGCCCTCGTGGGGCACCGGGGAGCTGTTTTTT	CASSVQLAGGPSWGTGELFF
TRBV27	NA	TRBJ2-5	TRBD2	TGTGCCAGCAGTCCCCGGACTAGCGGGAGATTCGGGGAGACCCAGTACTTC	CASSPRTSGRFGETQYF
TRBV27	NA	TRBJ2-1	TRBD2	TGTGCCAGCAGTTTACTGGGACTAGCGGGGCAACGAGTCGGGCAGTTCTTC	CASSLLGLAGQRVGQFF
TRBV9	NA	TRBJ2-7	NA	TGTGCCAGCAGCGTAGACGGGGGAGACGAGCAGTACTTC	CASSVDGGDEQYF
TRBV27	NA	TRBJ1-5	NA	TGTGCCAGCAGTTTATCAAGGGGGAGCAATCAGCCCCAGCATTTT	CASSLSRGSNQPQHF
TRBV7-3	NA	TRBJ2-2	TRBD1	TGTGCCAGCAGCGTGGATGTACAGGGGGGCAGCACCGGGGAGCTGTTTTTT	CASSVDVQGGSTGELFF
TRBV6-6	few	TRBJ1-5	TRBD1	TGTGCCAGCAGTTACGGGGACAGGGGGCTCGGGCAGCCCCAGCATTTT	CASSYGDRGLGQPQHF
TRBV5-1	NA	TRBJ2-1	TRBD2	TGCGCCAGCAGCCCTGTGGGGGCTAGCGGGAGAGCCGTGTCCTACAATGAGCAGTTCTTC	CASSPVGASGRAVSYNEQFF
TRBV10-1	NA	TRBJ1-1	TRBD1	TGCGCCAGCACCCGACAGGGGGACACTGAAGCTTTCTTT	CASTRQGDTEAFF